The clone carrying this T cell receptor (beta chain) appeared many times. What it binds is unknown. This specimen comes from a study of T cells after yellow fever vaccination. General study points: Abundant clonotypes (contaminants from the bulk population) could be present in FACS-sorted repertoires. Detected again after the booster were most primary-vaccination clones, at 95% to 96% CD4 and around 91% CD8.

TCRdb reprocessed the 5' RACE reads with MiXCR, giving one entry per CDR3 protein. This sample carries a few hundred thousand distinct CDR3 sequences, around 6.8% of them seen once, and the ten largest clones take over 15%. Germline V gene lookup returns CDR1 SGHRS and CDR2 YFSETQ. J gave up 2 bases and V 7 bases, and 4 bases lay outside the gene matches. This CDR3 spans 13 amino acids. The chain employs TRBV5-1 and TRBJ2-5; TRBD1 aligns across 8 bases. The clonotype was recovered from a man between 18 and 29 years old who received the YFV17D yellow fever vaccine. This sample comprised PBMCs, obtained more than 35 days after the first yellow fever vaccination. The CDR3 DNA follows: TGCGCCAGCGCCCGACAGGGGCAAGAGACCCAGTACTTC. It yields the protein CASARQGQETQYF.